This T cell receptor beta chain comes out of a study of blood T cell repertoires in COVID-19. This CDR3 is built from 16 residues. Trimming stripped 4 bases from V and 0 bases from J, with 15 bases between. Germline CDR1 and CDR2: SGDLS and YYNGEE. Only in-frame clones appear in the TCRdb table, and some are missing; sequencing was by immunoSEQ multiplex PCR. The sample holds some 210,000 clones, about four fifths seen once. The chain is built from TRBV9 and TRBJ2-3; the D gene is possibly TRBD2 (6 bases). The sequence was obtained from a woman aged 50 to 60 with active or convalescent COVID-19. The sequenced sample was peripheral blood. CDR3 in amino acids: CASSPVAVLSTDTQYF. The CDR3 DNA reads as TGTGCCAGCAGCCCCGTAGCGGTTTTAAGCACAGATACGCAGTATTTT.